The 25 T cell receptor beta chains below all came from one sample that was sequenced in a study of CD8 T cells in Susac syndrome. After extraction with the RNeasy kit, about 0.5 to 1 ug of the RNA was reverse transcribed using random hexamers. TCRdb reanalysed the immunoSEQ multiplex PCR reads using MiXCR and keeps one entry per CDR3 protein. The table shows around 170,000 distinct CDR3 sequences, with around 95% occurring only once. The sample consisted of CD8+ T cells from PBMCs. Every receptor here comes from a human donor with Susac syndrome.

J is TRBJ2-1 and V is TRBV29-1; 8 bases line up with TRBD2. J lost 6 bases, V lost 7 bases, and 8 bases had no gene match. The germline gives CDR1 SQVTM, CDR2 ANQGSEA. This CDR3 contains 13 residues. The CDR3 DNA reads as TGCAGCGGAAAGCGGGAGATATCCAATGAGCAGTTCTTC. This gives the protein CSGKREISNEQFF.

This sequence joins TRBV6-2 or TRBV6-3 and TRBJ2-1, with D unclear. This CDR3 has 15 amino acids. Germline loops: CDR1 MNHEY, CDR2 SVGEGT. Between the trimmed V and J ends, which lost 2 bases and 5 bases, there was a span of 13 bases. CDR3 in DNA: TGTGCCAGCAGTTACAGCCAGGCTCTTAACAATGAGCAGTTCTTC. Translation gives CASSYSQALNNEQFF.

The chain is built from TRBV7-8 and TRBJ1-2; TRBD1 might be the D (5 bases). V was clipped by 5 bases and J by 8 bases, with 18 bases between them. Germline CDR1 reads SGHVS; CDR2 reads FQNEAQ. This CDR3 comprises 14 residues. CDR3 region: CASSQGTELMGYTF. The CDR3 DNA follows: TGTGCCAGCAGCCAAGGGACCGAACTTATGGGCTACACCTTC.

The gene calls are TRBV3-1 and TRBJ2-7; a possible D gene is TRBD2 (6 bases). Germline values: CDR1 LGHDT, CDR2 YNNKEL (reference sequence). V was shortened by 0 bases and J by 3 bases, with 15 bases between the two germline ends. The CDR3 loop spans 16 amino acids. DNA of the CDR3: TGTGCCAGCAGCCAAGAGGTCGGGACGGACTACTACGAGCAGTACTTC. Its protein is CASSQEVGTDYYEQYF.

This clonotype has only one observation. The chain couples TRBV28 to TRBJ2-4, with TRBD2 as a possible D gene (5 bases). CDR1 is MDHEN, CDR2 SYDVKM, per germline. The CDR3 sequence is 13 residues long. V was cut by 7 bases and J by 3 bases, with 10 bases left in between. The CDR3 sequence: CASTSGGKNIQYF. The CDR3 DNA follows: TGTGCCAGCACCAGCGGAGGCAAAAACATTCAGTACTTC.

The CDR3 nucleotides are TGTGCCAGCAGTGACTTGAGGACACCCCTGGGGGAGACCCAGTACTTC. Translating gives CASSDLRTPLGETQYF. This chain links TRBV6-5 with TRBJ2-5, with a possible D match to TRBD1 (5 bases). CDR1 and CDR2 from the germline V gene are MNHEY and SVGAGI. Trimming removed 5 bases at V and 5 bases at J, with 21 bases between. The CDR3 consists of 16 residues.

The rearrangement joins TRBV9 to TRBJ2-5; maybe TRBD1 (6 bases). V lost 0 bases and J lost 4, with 10 bases in between. Germline CDR1 reads SGDLS; CDR2 reads YYNGEE. The length of the CDR3 is 14 residues. The CDR3 loop reads CASSVDRDGETQYF. Here the CDR3 DNA reads TGTGCCAGCAGCGTAGACAGGGATGGAGAGACCCAGTACTTC.

V usage is TRBV20-1 and J usage is TRBJ2-3, with 7 bases identical to TRBD2. Trimming removed 4 bases from V and 0 bases from J; junction bases left unmatched: 7. Germline V gene lookup returns CDR1 DFQATT and CDR2 SNEGSKA (reference sequence). There are 15 residues in the CDR3. The CDR3 DNA is TGCAGTGCTACCCTCTTGCGGGGGAGCACAGATACGCAGTATTTT. This sequence encodes CSATLLRGSTDTQYF.

The V gene is TRBV11-1, the J gene TRBJ2-1; a weak D match, TRBD2 (6 bases). With 5 bases removed from V and 2 bases from J, the gap between germline ends came to 13 bases. Germline values: CDR1 SGHAT, CDR2 FQDESV (reference sequence). The CDR3 length is 15 residues. For the CDR3, the DNA is TGTGCCAGCAGCGAGGGCCTAGCGCCCTACAATGAGCAGTTCTTC. Protein product: CASSEGLAPYNEQFF.

The table lists this clonotype with a count of one. The chain uses TRBV6-1 and TRBJ2-3; 7 bases line up with TRBD2. This CDR3 contains 17 residues. CDR1 and CDR2 from the germline V gene are MNHNS and SASEGT. With 1 base clipped from V and 2 bases from J, the junction kept 9 bases outside the gene matches. As DNA, the CDR3 is TGTGCCAGCAGTGAAGAGCTAGCGGTGGGGATCACAGATACGCAGTATTTT. This codes for CASSEELAVGITDTQYF.

This clonotype was recorded only once. V usage is TRBV7-9 and J usage is TRBJ1-2; D gene uncertain. The V gene lost 3 bases and the J gene lost 8 bases, with 13 bases spanning the gap. Germline V gives CDR1 SEHNR, CDR2 FQNEAQ (reference sequence). This CDR3 spans 13 amino acids. DNA for the CDR3: TGTGCCAGCAGCTTTTATCTACCTTTCGGCTACACCTTC. Translated: CASSFYLPFGYTF.

This clonotype was recorded a few times. The junction and the germline gene differ at one end; a read error may be behind it. The CDR3 here is CASSRTSGSHEQYF. For the CDR3, the DNA is TGTGCTAGCAGCCGAACATCGGGTAGCCACGAGCAGTACTTC. V and J are TRBV7-7 and TRBJ2-7; D is unclear. CDR3 length: 14 residues. Germline V CDR1 and CDR2: SSHAT, FNYEAQ (reference sequence).

This chain's CDR3 is CASLGMNTEAFF. As DNA, the CDR3 is TGTGCCAGCCTAGGAATGAACACTGAAGCTTTCTTT. The rearrangement uses TRBV3-1 and TRBJ1-1; D unresolved. Germline CDR1 and CDR2: LGHDT and YNNKEL (reference sequence). The length of the CDR3 is 12 residues. V was cut by 8 bases and J by 0 bases, with 7 bases left in between.

The rearrangement joins TRBV13 to TRBJ2-3; 11 bases map to TRBD2. Germline V gene lookup returns CDR1 PRHDT and CDR2 FYEKMQ (reference sequence). CDR3 length equals 17 residues. The V gene end was trimmed by 5 bases and the J gene end by 3 bases; junction bases not matched to a gene: 10. This chain's CDR3 is CASSTRLAGSRTDTQYF. CDR3 nucleotides: TGTGCCAGCAGCACCAGACTAGCGGGGAGTCGTACAGATACGCAGTATTTT.

This chain uses TRBV20-1 with TRBJ2-7; 12 positions agree with TRBD2. Germline values: CDR1 DFQATT, CDR2 SNEGSKA (reference sequence). The V segment lost 6 bases and the J segment 3 bases; nucleotides outside the gene matches: 6. The CDR3 extends over 14 amino acids. In DNA form, the CDR3 reads TGCAGTGCCCGACTAGCGGGAGCTTTCTACGAGCAGTACTTC. Translating it yields CSARLAGAFYEQYF.

This clonotype has a single count. V and J are TRBV20-1 and TRBJ1-6; 10 bases line up with TRBD1. This CDR3 has 17 amino acids. Germline V gives CDR1 DFQATT, CDR2 SNEGSKA (reference sequence). Trimming took 4 bases from V and 9 from J; bases not matched to a gene: 15. The CDR3 sequence is CSANAPGQGLRGSPLHF. The CDR3 DNA reads as TGCAGTGCTAATGCTCCGGGACAGGGGTTGCGCGGTTCACCCCTCCACTTT.

The V gene is TRBV12-3 or TRBV12-4, the J gene TRBJ1-3; TRBD1 aligns across 8 bases. J was trimmed by 3 bases and V by 4 bases; bases with no gene match: 8. This CDR3 spans 16 amino acids. The CDR3 here is CASSSRQGPFGNTIYF. Written as DNA, the CDR3 is TGTGCCAGCAGTTCCAGACAGGGGCCATTTGGAAACACCATATATTTT.

The chain employs TRBV7-2 and TRBJ2-7, with a tentative D call TRBD2 (5 bases). The ends were cut back, 1 base at V and 3 bases at J, with 10 bases in the middle. CDR3 length: 14 residues. The germline CDR1 and CDR2 sequences are SGHTA and FQGNSA. The CDR3 coding sequence is TGTGCCAGCAGCTTAGATCCGACTAACTACGAGCAGTACTTC. Protein: CASSLDPTNYEQYF. Looking up the rest from reference TRBV7-2 and TRBJ2-7 gives the full variable domain: GAGVSQSPSNKVTEKGKDVELRCDPISGHTALYWYRQSLGQGLEFLIYFQGNSAPDKSGLPSDRFSAERTGGSVSTLTIQRTQQEDSAVYLCASSLDPTNYEQYFGPGTRLTVT.

The chain joins TRBV20-1 to TRBJ2-1; 12 bases line up with TRBD2. The CDR3 covers 14 residues. J lost 9 bases, V lost 3 bases, and 6 bases had no gene match. Germline V lookup: CDR1 DFQATT, CDR2 SNEGSKA (reference sequence). The CDR3 region is CSARKTSGRFEQFF. The CDR3 bases are TGCAGTGCTAGGAAGACTAGCGGGAGATTTGAGCAGTTCTTC.

The chain is built from TRBV20-1 and TRBJ2-5; the match to TRBD2 covers 13 bases. V dropped 6 bases and J dropped 4; count of bases not matched to a gene: 11. The CDR3 is 16 amino acids. Per germline, CDR1 DFQATT and CDR2 SNEGSKA (reference sequence). This chain's CDR3 is CSANDARLAGGETQYF. The CDR3 nucleotides read TGCAGTGCCAACGATGCCCGACTAGCGGGAGGAGAGACCCAGTACTTC.

This chain uses TRBV9 with TRBJ2-5, with a tentative D call TRBD2 (6 bases). Trimming took 0 bases from V and 4 from J, leaving 10 bases between them. CDR3 length: 14 amino acids. In germline, CDR1 is SGDLS, CDR2 YYNGEE. CDR3 coding DNA: TGTGCCAGCAGCGTAGACAGTAGCGGAGAGACCCAGTACTTC. This codes for CASSVDSSGETQYF. The full variable domain, in which reference TRBV9 and TRBJ2-5 provide the parts outside the CDR3, is DSGVTQTPKHLITATGQRVTLRCSPRSGDLSVYWYQQSLDQGLQFLIQYYNGEERAKGNILERFSAQQFPDLHSELNLSSLELGDSALYFCASSVDSSGETQYFGPGTRLLVL.

The chain has TRBV18 and TRBJ2-7, with TRBD1 identical over 7 bases. Losses at the gene ends were 2 bases for V and 3 bases for J; bases not matched to a gene: 4. The CDR3 loop spans 14 amino acids. Germline-derived CDR1 and CDR2 are KGHSH and LQKENI. The DNA of the CDR3 is TGTGCCAGCTCACCAACCAGGGGGAGCTACGAGCAGTACTTC. It is translated as CASSPTRGSYEQYF.

The chain links TRBV28 to TRBJ1-1, with D hard to call. The CDR3 is made up of 12 amino acids. The germline CDR1 and CDR2 sequences are MDHEN and SYDVKM. V lost 3 bases and J 7 bases, leaving 9 bases between the germline ends. Here the CDR3 DNA reads TGTGCCAGCAGTTTTTGGGCAGGTGAAGCTTTCTTT. This sequence encodes CASSFWAGEAFF.

The chain couples TRBV30 to TRBJ2-3; a possible D gene is TRBD2 (7 bases). V was cut by 0 bases and J by 4 bases, with 14 bases left in between. The CDR3 has 15 amino acids. Germline V lookup: CDR1 GTSNPN, CDR2 SVGIG (reference sequence). The CDR3 DNA sequence: TGTGCCTGGAGTGTAGGGGGGGCCAGCGCAGATACGCAGTATTTT. Translated: CAWSVGGASADTQYF.

The chain employs TRBV27 and TRBJ2-3, with unresolved D. The V end lost 0 bases, the J end lost 4 bases, and 5 bases lay between the germline ends. The CDR3 runs 13 residues. Germline V gene sequence: CDR1 MNHEY, CDR2 SMNVEV (reference sequence). This CDR3 is CASSLSFADTQYF. The DNA for the CDR3 is TGTGCCAGCAGTTTATCTTTCGCAGATACGCAGTATTTT.